The 15 T cell receptor beta chains below come from one sample, sequenced in a study of cytomegalovirus exposure and HLA in healthy donors. Primers included in the PCR were 60 Vbeta and 13 Jbeta primers. Here immunoSEQ multiplex PCR was the method, and the copy in TCRdb shows in-frame clones only, minus some. This table holds 99,000 or so clones, around 79% found once. The sequenced material came from PBMCs. The receptors come from a man aged 55 to 70 in good health and CMV-seropositive.

This chain uses TRBV19 with TRBJ2-7, with 8 bases lining up with TRBD2. Germline CDR1 is LNHDA and CDR2 is SQIVND (reference sequence). The CDR3 is 15 residues long. The J segment lost 2 bases and the V segment lost 5 bases, leaving 8 bases of the junction unmatched. CDR3 bases: TGTGCCAGTAGTGTCCAGCGGGGGTACCCCTACGAGCAGTACTTC. This sequence encodes CASSVQRGYPYEQYF.

This clone showed up just once. The chain employs TRBV10-3 and TRBJ1-6; perhaps TRBD1 as D (6 bases). Germline V gene sequence: CDR1 ENHRY, CDR2 SYGVKD. V lost 8 bases, J lost 7 bases, and 15 bases lay in between. This CDR3 is built from 14 residues. CDR3 sequence reads: CAIGQQGPNSPLHF. The CDR3 bases are TGTGCCATCGGACAGCAGGGGCCAAATTCACCCCTCCACTTT.

In DNA, the CDR3 is TGCGCCAGCAGCTTGGACGGTACCCTCGGCGAGCAGTACTTC. Translation gives CASSLDGTLGEQYF. The chain recombines TRBV5-1 with TRBJ2-7; D unclear. The CDR3 extends over 14 amino acids. CDR1 is SGHRS, CDR2 YFSETQ, per germline. V was cut by 0 bases and J by 6 bases, with 13 bases left in between.

With regard to this clone: A read error may account for a junction end that differs from germline. The chain links TRBV4-3 to TRBJ1-4; 7 bases match TRBD1. This CDR3 is 13 amino acids long. CDR1 and CDR2 (germline): LGHNA, YSLEER. The CDR3 is CASSQEGDSRVLF. As DNA, the CDR3 is TGCGCCAGCAGCCAAGAAGGGGACAGTCGGGTTCTTTTT.

This clone has only one observation. This chain joins TRBV2 and TRBJ1-6, with D unclear. Deletions cut 7 bases from V and 2 bases from J, with 9 bases between. Germline assignment: CDR1 SNHLY and CDR2 FYNNEI. This CDR3 comprises 14 residues. CDR3 sequence reads: CASTQAPYNSPLHF. The DNA of the CDR3 is TGTGCCAGCACCCAGGCACCCTATAATTCACCCCTCCACTTT.

This chain links TRBV6-5 with TRBJ2-2; maybe TRBD2 (5 bases). The V end lost 0 bases, the J end lost 1 base, and 9 bases lay between the germline ends. CDR3 length: 16 amino acids. The V gene's germline CDR1 is MNHEY and CDR2 SVGAGI. The CDR3 coding sequence is TGTGCCAGCAGTTACTCGACGGGGAAGAACACCGGGGAGCTGTTTTTT. Its translation is CASSYSTGKNTGELFF.

This clone has a handful of counts. This sequence joins TRBV6-6 and TRBJ1-2, with TRBD1 matching over 10 bases. V gave up 2 bases and J gave up 4 bases; unmatched junction bases: 4. Germline loops: CDR1 MNHNY, CDR2 SVGAGI (reference sequence). The CDR3 length is 15 residues. As DNA, the CDR3 is TGTGCCAGCAGTTACATCGGACAGGGGGGCTATGGCTACACCTTC. Its protein product is CASSYIGQGGYGYTF.

The gene calls are TRBV19 and TRBJ2-5; 7 positions agree with TRBD1. Trimming took 3 bases from V and 4 from J; bases not matched to a gene: 5. Germline CDR1 and CDR2: LNHDA and SQIVND (reference sequence). The CDR3 length is 14 residues. The CDR3 reads CASSIEGGVETQYF. The CDR3 DNA is TGTGCCAGTAGTATCGAAGGGGGCGTAGAGACCCAGTACTTC. The full variable domain, completed using reference TRBV19 and TRBJ2-5, is DGGITQSPKYLFRKEGQNVTLSCEQNLNHDAMYWYRQDPGQGLRLIYYSQIVNDFQKGDIAEGYSVSREKKESFPLTVTSAQKNPTAFYLCASSIEGGVETQYFGPGTRLLVL.

The chain has TRBV6-6 and TRBJ1-1; a weak D match, TRBD1 (5 bases). CDR1 is MNHNY and CDR2 is SVGAGI in the germline V gene (reference sequence). The CDR3 is made up of 13 amino acids. V was shortened by 4 bases and J by 3 bases, with 9 bases between the two germline ends. The CDR3: CASSWARDTEAFF. Written as DNA, the CDR3 is TGTGCCAGCAGTTGGGCCAGGGACACTGAAGCTTTCTTT.

This clone occurred once. The chain combines TRBV27 with TRBJ2-6; 7 positions match TRBD1. Per germline, CDR1 MNHEY and CDR2 SMNVEV (reference sequence). CDR3 length: 16 amino acids. The trim removed 6 bases at V and 4 bases at J, leaving 9 bases unmatched. CDR3 bases: TGTGCCAGCAGGGGAACAACAGGGGTCGGGGCCAACGTCCTGACTTTC. It yields the protein CASRGTTGVGANVLTF.

The chain recombines TRBV10-3 with TRBJ2-5; no definite D call. V was clipped by 0 bases and J by 2 bases, with 7 bases between them. The germline V gene has CDR1 ENHRY and CDR2 SYGVKD. The CDR3 covers 14 residues. The CDR3 bases are TGTGCCATCAGTGAGTCGGGCAGTCAAGAGACCCAGTACTTC. It translates to CAISESGSQETQYF.

The chain combines TRBV29-1 with TRBJ2-1, with 10 bases fitting TRBD1. V dropped 7 bases and J dropped 7; count of bases not matched to a gene: 7. Germline CDR1 SQVTM, CDR2 ANQGSEA. The length of the CDR3 is 13 residues. CDR3 region: CSGRTGGRNEQFF. The CDR3 bases are TGCAGCGGTCGGACAGGGGGTAGAAATGAGCAGTTCTTC.

V usage is TRBV7-9 and J usage is TRBJ1-1; 10 positions match TRBD1. This CDR3 is 17 amino acids long. The V and J ends lost 4 bases and 2 bases, in that order; junction bases with no gene match: 10. Germline V gives CDR1 SEHNR, CDR2 FQNEAQ (reference sequence). DNA for the CDR3: TGTGCCAGCAGCTCAGTCCCGGGACAGGGGTCAAACACTGAAGCTTTCTTT. It codes for CASSSVPGQGSNTEAFF.

The chain combines TRBV7-2 with TRBJ2-1, with D possibly TRBD1 on 5 matching bases. CDR3 length equals 16 residues. The germline V gene has CDR1 SGHTA and CDR2 FQGNSA. V lost 1 base and J 7 bases, leaving 17 bases between the germline ends. Here the CDR3 reads CASSLGPGQGGNEQFF. CDR3 nucleotide sequence: TGTGCCAGCAGCTTAGGGCCGGGCCAGGGTGGGAATGAGCAGTTCTTC.

The chain has TRBV18 and TRBJ2-3; D ambiguous. Trimming shortened V by 1 base and J by 1 base, and 6 bases separated the two germline ends. The length of the CDR3 is 14 residues. Germline CDR1 and CDR2: KGHSH and LQKENI. CDR3 coding DNA: TGTGCCAGCTCACCACTAGTTGGCACAGATACGCAGTATTTT. This sequence encodes CASSPLVGTDTQYF.